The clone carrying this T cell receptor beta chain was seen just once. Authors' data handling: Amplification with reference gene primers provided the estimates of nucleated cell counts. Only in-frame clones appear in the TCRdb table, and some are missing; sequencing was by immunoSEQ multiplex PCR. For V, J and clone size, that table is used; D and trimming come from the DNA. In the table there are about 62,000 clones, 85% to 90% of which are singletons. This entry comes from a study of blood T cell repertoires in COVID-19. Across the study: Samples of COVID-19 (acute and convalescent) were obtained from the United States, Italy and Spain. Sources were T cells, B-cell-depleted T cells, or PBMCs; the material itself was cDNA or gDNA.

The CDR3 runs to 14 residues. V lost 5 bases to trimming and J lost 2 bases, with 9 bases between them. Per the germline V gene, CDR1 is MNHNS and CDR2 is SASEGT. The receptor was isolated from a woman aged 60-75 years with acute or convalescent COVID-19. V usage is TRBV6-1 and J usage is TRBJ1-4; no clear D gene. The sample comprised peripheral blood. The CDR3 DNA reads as TGTGCCAGCAGTCCATCGAGGACTAATGAAAAACTGTTTTTT. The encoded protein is CASSPSRTNEKLFF.